A single sample is the source of the 10 T cell receptor beta chains below, sequenced in a study of immune cell composition in non-small cell lung cancer. The repertoire was sequenced with immunoSEQ multiplex PCR; TCRdb's copy has only in-frame clones and lacks some. The sample yields under 7,000 clones, 82% seen once. Normal lung was taken at the farthest possible site, at least 3 cm from tumour. Sequences were obtained from non-adjacent lung tissue. These receptors came from a human donor with non-small cell lung cancer.

The chain has TRBV6-5 and TRBJ2-1; no firm D call. The CDR3 runs 13 residues. Germline loops: CDR1 MNHEY, CDR2 SVGAGI. Between the trimmed V and J ends, which lost 6 bases and 5 bases, there was a span of 11 bases. CDR3 DNA: TGTGCCAGCAGGGCAGACACGAACAATGAGCAGTTCTTC. Its protein product is CASRADTNNEQFF.

This chain links TRBV5-1 with TRBJ1-2, with 7 bases identical to TRBD1. The germline gives CDR1 SGHRS, CDR2 YFSETQ. The CDR3 extends over 15 amino acids. V lost 0 bases and J lost 3; bases outside the gene matches: 5. DNA of the CDR3: TGCGCCAGCAGCTTGGTAGAGGGGGCGTACTATGGCTACACCTTC. This gives the protein CASSLVEGAYYGYTF.

This chain links TRBV28 with TRBJ2-2; a possible D gene is TRBD1 (6 bases). Germline loops: CDR1 MDHEN, CDR2 SYDVKM. Trimming left V 2 bases short and J 1 base short, with 8 bases between. The CDR3 spans 15 residues. CDR3 sequence reads: CASSLTGRNTGELFF. CDR3 sequence (DNA): TGTGCCAGCAGTTTAACAGGGAGGAACACCGGGGAGCTGTTTTTT. The variable domain in full, completed from reference TRBV28 and TRBJ2-2, reads DVKVTQSSRYLVKRTGEKVFLECVQDMDHENMFWYRQDPGLGLRLIYFSYDVKMKEKGDIPEGYSVSREKKERFSLILESASTNQTSMYLCASSLTGRNTGELFFGEGSRLTVL.

As to this clone: One end of the junction is discordant with germline, which a read error may explain. The chain combines TRBV6-6 with TRBJ2-1; 9 bases map to TRBD1. CDR3 length: 14 amino acids. In germline, CDR1 is MNHNY, CDR2 SVGAGI (reference sequence). The CDR3 DNA sequence: TGTGCCAGCAGTAACTCGGGACAGGGAGATGAGCAGTTCTTC. Its protein product is CASSNSGQGDEQFF.

The chain is built from TRBV4-2 and TRBJ1-5; 7 nucleotides match TRBD1. V lost 1 base to trimming and J lost 7 bases; unmatched junction nucleotides: 7. Germline lookup yields CDR1 LGHNA and CDR2 YNFKEQ. The CDR3 consists of 15 residues. CDR3 sequence (DNA): TGTGCCAGCAGCCAAGTAGAGGGGGCGAGGCAGCCCCAGCATTTT. Its translation is CASSQVEGARQPQHF.

V gene TRBV6-5 combines with J gene TRBJ2-3; no reliable D call. Germline V CDR1 and CDR2: MNHEY, SVGAGI. V was clipped by 2 bases and J by 8 bases, with 11 bases between them. This CDR3 comprises 13 residues. The CDR3 region has the DNA TGTGCCAGCAGTTACCGGAGCACGGGTACGCAGTATTTT. It yields the protein CASSYRSTGTQYF.

The genes are TRBV6-1 and TRBJ1-1; D unresolved. The CDR3 length is 14 residues. Deletions cut 1 base from V and 6 bases from J, with 12 bases between. CDR1 and CDR2 (germline): MNHNS, SASEGT. The CDR3 loop is CASSEVRVLAEAFF. The CDR3 bases are TGTGCCAGCAGTGAAGTTCGGGTTTTGGCTGAAGCTTTCTTT.

This sequence joins TRBV9 and TRBJ1-4; possible D gene TRBD1, 5 bases. V shed 0 bases and J shed 5 bases, with 11 bases lying between them. CDR3 length equals 15 residues. Germline CDR1 is SGDLS and CDR2 is YYNGEE. The CDR3 loop reads CASSVGGGGNEKLFF. In DNA, the CDR3 is TGTGCCAGCAGCGTAGGTGGGGGGGGGAATGAAAAACTGTTTTTT.

This clone was detected only a few times. V and J are TRBV9 and TRBJ2-1; 12 nucleotides agree with TRBD2. CDR3 length: 14 amino acids. CDR1 and CDR2 from the germline V gene are SGDLS and YYNGEE. V lost 4 bases to trimming and J lost 7 bases; unmatched junction nucleotides: 3. CDR3 nucleotide sequence: TGTGCCAGCAGCCTTGGACTAGCGGGGAATGAGCAGTTCTTC. Translated: CASSLGLAGNEQFF.

The chain uses TRBV6-5 and TRBJ1-2; D gene unclear. V lost 7 bases, J lost 4 bases, and 13 bases lay in between. The CDR3 totals 13 residues. Germline CDR1 and CDR2: MNHEY and SVGAGI. Here the CDR3 reads CASKTEGGYGYTF. The CDR3 bases are TGTGCCAGCAAAACGGAGGGCGGCTATGGCTACACCTTC.